The sequence of this T cell receptor (beta chain) was determined in a study of T-cell reconstitution after alpha-beta-depleted transplantation in children. Unique molecular identifiers were used to barcode this TCRbeta library. TCRdb redid the calling of the PCR reads with MiXCR, one entry per CDR3 protein. This sample has about 440,000 distinct CDR3 sequences, with over 40% found just once. As to this clonotype: Its antigen is unknown.

Notes on the study in general: Where alpha-beta T cells came from about two months after transplant was reportedly several hundred expanded graft clones. After transplant, high TCRbeta diversity at day 60 in some patients arose from surviving recipient T cells and thymic progenitors. When one year had passed after transplant, most T-cell counts and diversity came from newly produced T cells.

Per the germline V gene, CDR1 is MDHEN and CDR2 is SYDVKM. This CDR3 spans 15 amino acids. Trimming pared 6 bases from V and 6 bases from J, leaving 19 bases between. The chain combines TRBV28 with TRBJ2-3; the D gene could be TRBD1 or TRBD2 (5 bases each). Sequences were derived from PBMCs, sampled before TCRalphabeta/CD19-depleted stem cell transplant. The source is a girl aged 2-10 years with aplastic anemia, due to receive a stem cell transplant. The CDR3 reads CASSRGAGLVDTQYF. In DNA form, the CDR3 reads TGTGCCAGCAGCCGAGGGGCCGGGTTGGTTGATACGCAGTATTTT.